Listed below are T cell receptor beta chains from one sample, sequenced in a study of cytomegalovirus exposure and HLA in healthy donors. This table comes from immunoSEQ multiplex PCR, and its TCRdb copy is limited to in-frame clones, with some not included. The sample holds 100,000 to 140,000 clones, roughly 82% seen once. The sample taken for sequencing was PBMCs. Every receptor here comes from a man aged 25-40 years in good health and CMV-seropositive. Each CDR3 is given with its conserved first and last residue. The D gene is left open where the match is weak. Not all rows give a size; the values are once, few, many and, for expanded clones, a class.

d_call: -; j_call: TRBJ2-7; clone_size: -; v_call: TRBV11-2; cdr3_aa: CASSLVQGSEQYF; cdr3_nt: TGTGCCAGCAGCTTAGTACAGGGAAGCGAGCAGTACTTC
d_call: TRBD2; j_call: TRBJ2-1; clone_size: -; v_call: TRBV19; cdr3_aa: CASSIRASGGGSDEQFF; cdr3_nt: TGTGCCAGTAGTATAAGAGCCAGCGGGGGGGGATCTGATGAGCAGTTCTTC
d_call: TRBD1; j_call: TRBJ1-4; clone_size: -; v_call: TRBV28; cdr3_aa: CASELGQGEKLFF; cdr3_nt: TGTGCCAGCGAGTTGGGACAGGGTGAAAAACTGTTTTTT
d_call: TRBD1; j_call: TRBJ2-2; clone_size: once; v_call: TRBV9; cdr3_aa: CASSVGDRGYTGELFF; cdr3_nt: TGTGCCAGCAGCGTAGGGGACAGGGGTTATACCGGGGAGCTGTTTTTT
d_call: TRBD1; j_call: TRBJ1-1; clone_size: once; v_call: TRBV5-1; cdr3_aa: CASSFYRGPGRSTEAFF; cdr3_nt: TGCGCCAGCAGCTTTTACAGGGGGCCCGGACGGAGCACTGAAGCTTTCTTT
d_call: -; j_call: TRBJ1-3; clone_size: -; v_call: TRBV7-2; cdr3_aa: CASSLDFKGIGNTIYF; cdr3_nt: TGTGCCAGCAGCTTAGATTTCAAGGGGATCGGAAACACCATATATTTT
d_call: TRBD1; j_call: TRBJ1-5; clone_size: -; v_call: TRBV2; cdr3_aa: CASGNRGQQPQHF; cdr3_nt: TGTGCCAGCGGGAACAGGGGGCAGCAGCCCCAGCATTTT
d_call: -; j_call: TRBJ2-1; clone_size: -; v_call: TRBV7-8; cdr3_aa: CASSLRLTSYNEQFF; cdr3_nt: TGTGCCAGCAGCTTAAGACTCACCTCCTACAATGAGCAGTTCTTC
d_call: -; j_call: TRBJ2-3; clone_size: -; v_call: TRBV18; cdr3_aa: CASSPPGDRMTDTQYF; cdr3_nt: TGTGCCAGCTCACCACCCGGCGACAGGATGACAGATACGCAGTATTTT
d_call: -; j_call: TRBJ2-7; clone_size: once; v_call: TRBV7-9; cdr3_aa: CSSSPQGPLYEQYF; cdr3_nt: TGTTCCAGCAGCCCTCAGGGTCCCCTCTACGAGCAGTACTTC
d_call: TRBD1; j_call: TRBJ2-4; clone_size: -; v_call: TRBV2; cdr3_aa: CATDTGTGSYIQYF; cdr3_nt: TGTGCCACTGACACCGGGACAGGGAGTTACATTCAGTACTTC
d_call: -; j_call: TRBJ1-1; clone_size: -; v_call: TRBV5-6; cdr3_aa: CASSLGQTKNTEAFF; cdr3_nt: TGTGCCAGCAGCTTGGGGCAGACAAAGAACACTGAAGCTTTCTTT
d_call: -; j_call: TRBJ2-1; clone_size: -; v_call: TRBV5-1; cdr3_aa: CASSLPTAYNEQFF; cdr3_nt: TGCGCCAGCAGCTTACCGACAGCCTACAATGAGCAGTTCTTC
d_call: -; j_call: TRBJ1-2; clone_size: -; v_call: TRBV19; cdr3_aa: CASSLQGLGYTF; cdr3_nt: TGTGCCAGTAGCCTACAGGGTTTGGGCTACACCTTC
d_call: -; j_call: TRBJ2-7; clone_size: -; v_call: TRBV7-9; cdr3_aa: CASSPAYEQYF; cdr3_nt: TGTGCCAGCAGCCCAGCCTACGAGCAGTACTTC
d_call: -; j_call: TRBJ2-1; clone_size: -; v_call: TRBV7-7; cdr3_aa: CASSRQVSSYNEQFF; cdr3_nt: TGTGCCAGCAGCCGACAGGTTAGCTCCTACAATGAGCAGTTCTTC
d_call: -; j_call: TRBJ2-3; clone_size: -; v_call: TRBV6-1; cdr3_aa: CASSRNEDTQYF; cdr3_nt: TGTGCCAGCAGCCGCAACGAGGATACGCAGTATTTT
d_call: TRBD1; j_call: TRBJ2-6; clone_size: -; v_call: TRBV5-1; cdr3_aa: CASSFVQGTGANVLTF; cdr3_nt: TGCGCCAGCAGCTTCGTACAGGGGACAGGGGCCAACGTCCTGACTTTC
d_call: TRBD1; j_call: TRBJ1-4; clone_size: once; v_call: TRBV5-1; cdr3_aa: CASSLVQGSYEKLFF; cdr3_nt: TGCGCCAGCAGCTTGGTACAGGGGAGTTATGAAAAACTGTTTTTT
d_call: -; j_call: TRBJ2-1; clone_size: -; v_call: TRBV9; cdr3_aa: CASSQGGDEQFF; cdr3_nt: TGTGCCAGCAGCCAGGGGGGCGATGAGCAGTTCTTC
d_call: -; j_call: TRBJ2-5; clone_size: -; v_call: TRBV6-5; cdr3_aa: CASTVGGVMETQYF; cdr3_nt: TGTGCCAGTACGGTAGGGGGTGTCATGGAGACCCAGTACTTC
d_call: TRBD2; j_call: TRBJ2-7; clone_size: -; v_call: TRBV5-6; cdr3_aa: CASSLAGGGYEQYF; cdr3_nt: TGTGCCAGCAGCTTGGCCGGGGGGGGCTACGAGCAGTACTTC
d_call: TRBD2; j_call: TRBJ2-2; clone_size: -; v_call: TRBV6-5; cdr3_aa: CASKQGLAWSGELFF; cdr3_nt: TGTGCCAGCAAGCAGGGACTAGCGTGGTCCGGGGAGCTGTTTTTT
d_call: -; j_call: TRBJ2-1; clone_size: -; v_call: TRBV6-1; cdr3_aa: CASSDRGTANNEQFF; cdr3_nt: TGTGCCAGCAGTGATCGGGGGACAGCCAACAATGAGCAGTTCTTC
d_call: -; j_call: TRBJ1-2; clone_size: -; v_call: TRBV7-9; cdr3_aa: CASSPQVPYGYTF; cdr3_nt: TGTGCCAGCAGCCCACAGGTTCCCTATGGCTACACCTTC